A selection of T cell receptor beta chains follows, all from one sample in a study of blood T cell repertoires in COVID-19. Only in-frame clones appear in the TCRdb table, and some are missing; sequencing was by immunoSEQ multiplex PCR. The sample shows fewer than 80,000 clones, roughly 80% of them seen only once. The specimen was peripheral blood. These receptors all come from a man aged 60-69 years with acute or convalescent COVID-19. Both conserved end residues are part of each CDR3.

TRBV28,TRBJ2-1,CASSPTLGLVPFF
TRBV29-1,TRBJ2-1,CSVEERGLDPSNEQFF
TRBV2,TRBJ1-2,CASRVQGVWGYTF
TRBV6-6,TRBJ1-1,CASSLGGRGTEAFF
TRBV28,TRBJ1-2,CASRPPPGTGSGGYTF
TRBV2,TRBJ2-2,CASSEAQGGPGELFF
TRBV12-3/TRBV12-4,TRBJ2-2,CADSGNTGELFF
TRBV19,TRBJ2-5,CASSIVGQGTPKGWTQYF
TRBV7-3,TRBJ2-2,CASSSRTSGAGELFF
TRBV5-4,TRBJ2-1,CASSLYQGSYNEQFF
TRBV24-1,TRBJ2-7,CATSDSNRESSYEQYF